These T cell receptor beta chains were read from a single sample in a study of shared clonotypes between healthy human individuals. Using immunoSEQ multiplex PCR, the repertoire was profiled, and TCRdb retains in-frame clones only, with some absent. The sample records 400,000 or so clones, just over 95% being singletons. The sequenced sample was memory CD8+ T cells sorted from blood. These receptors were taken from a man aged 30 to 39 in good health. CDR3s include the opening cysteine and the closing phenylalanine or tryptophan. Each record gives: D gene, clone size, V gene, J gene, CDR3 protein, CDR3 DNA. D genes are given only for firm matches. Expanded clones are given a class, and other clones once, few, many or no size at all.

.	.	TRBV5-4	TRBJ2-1	CASSLPPGAGVGFDEQFF	TGTGCCAGCAGCTTGCCCCCGGGGGCGGGAGTGGGGTTTGATGAGCAGTTCTTC
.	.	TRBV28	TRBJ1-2	CASSSGTPYGYTF	TGTGCCAGCAGCTCCGGGACTCCCTATGGCTACACCTTC
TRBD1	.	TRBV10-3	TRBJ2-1	CATAGTATNEQFF	TGTGCCACCGCCGGGACAGCAACGAATGAGCAGTTCTTC
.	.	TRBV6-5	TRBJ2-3	CASSYRAGDTQYF	TGTGCCAGCAGTTACCGTGCGGGAGATACGCAGTATTTT
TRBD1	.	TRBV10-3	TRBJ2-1	CAISEYRDRGNNEQFF	TGTGCCATCAGTGAGTACCGGGACAGGGGGAACAATGAGCAGTTCTTC
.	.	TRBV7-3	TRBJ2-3	CASSHGGGSATDTQYF	TGTGCCAGCAGCCATGGGGGCGGGAGTGCCACAGATACGCAGTATTTT
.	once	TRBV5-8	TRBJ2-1	CASSSPAFF	TGTGCCAGCAGCTCGCCTGCGTTCTTC
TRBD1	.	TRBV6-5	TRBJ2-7	CASRADRGVHEQYF	TGTGCCAGCAGGGCGGACAGGGGAGTCCACGAGCAGTACTTC
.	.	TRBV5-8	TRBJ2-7	CASSLDGASEQYF	TGTGCCAGCAGCTTGGATGGAGCAAGCGAGCAGTACTTC
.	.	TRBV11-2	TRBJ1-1	CASSLKWGDLEAFF	TGTGCCAGCAGCTTAAAGTGGGGGGACCTTGAAGCTTTCTTT
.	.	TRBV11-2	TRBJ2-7	CASSLAGFYEQYF	TGTGCCAGCAGCTTAGCAGGGTTCTACGAGCAGTACTTC
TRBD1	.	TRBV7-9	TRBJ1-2	CASSSHTGGDYGYTF	TGTGCCAGCAGCTCACACACAGGGGGCGACTATGGCTACACCTTC
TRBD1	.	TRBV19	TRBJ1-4	CARNGPNSRQGVGEKLFF	TGTGCCAGGAATGGCCCCAATTCGAGACAGGGAGTGGGTGAAAAACTGTTTTTT
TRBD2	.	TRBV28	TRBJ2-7	CASGSGSPYEQYF	TGTGCCAGCGGTAGCGGGAGCCCCTACGAGCAGTACTTC
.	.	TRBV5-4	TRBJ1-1	CASSRPTGNTEAFF	TGTGCCAGCAGCCGGCCGACTGGGAACACTGAAGCTTTCTTT
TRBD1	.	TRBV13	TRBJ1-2	CASSAQGRVRYGYTF	TGTGCCAGCAGCGCACAGGGGAGAGTAAGATATGGCTACACCTTC
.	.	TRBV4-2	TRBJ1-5	CASSQARTYSNQPQHF	TGTGCCAGCAGCCAAGCGAGGACGTATAGCAATCAGCCCCAGCATTTT
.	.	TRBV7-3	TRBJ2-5	CASSLSGRDFQETQYF	TGTGCCAGCAGCTTATCGGGGCGGGACTTTCAAGAGACCCAGTACTTC
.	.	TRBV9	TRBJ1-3	CASSVGGSIPSGNTMYF	TGTGCCAGCAGCGTAGGGGGTAGTATCCCCTCTGGAAACACCATGTATTTT
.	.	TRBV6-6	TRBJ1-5	CASSYAAALGNQPQHF	TGTGCCAGCAGTTATGCGGCAGCCCTTGGCAATCAGCCCCAGCATTTT
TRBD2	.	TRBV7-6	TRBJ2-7	CASSQGSGLAGSEQYF	TGTGCCAGCAGCCAGGGTAGCGGACTAGCGGGAAGCGAGCAGTACTTC
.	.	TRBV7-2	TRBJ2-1	CASSLSGRDEQFF	TGTGCCAGCAGCTTATCGGGAAGAGATGAGCAGTTCTTC
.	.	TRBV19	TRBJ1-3	CASSTGTATGNTIYF	TGTGCCAGTAGTACCGGAACAGCTACTGGAAACACCATATATTTT
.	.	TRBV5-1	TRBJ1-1	CASSLSPVNTEAFF	TGCGCCAGCAGCTTGTCTCCGGTGAACACTGAAGCTTTCTTT
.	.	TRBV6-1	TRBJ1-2	CASSDLRRGLGYGYTF	TGTGCCAGCAGTGACCTCCGGCGGGGGCTCGGCTATGGCTACACCTTC
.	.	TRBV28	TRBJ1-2	CASSLGNRDYGYTF	TGTGCCAGCAGTTTGGGGAACAGAGACTATGGCTACACCTTC
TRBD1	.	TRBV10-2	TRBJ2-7	CASKGGTGTGGAEQYF	TGCGCCAGCAAGGGCGGGACCGGGACAGGGGGCGCGGAGCAGTACTTC
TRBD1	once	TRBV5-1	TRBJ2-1	CASSTRGTGSYNEQFF	TGCGCCAGCAGCACGCGCGGGACAGGGTCCTACAATGAGCAGTTCTTC
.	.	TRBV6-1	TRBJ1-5	CASSGRLTGPNQPQHF	TGTGCCAGCAGTGGTCGTCTTACAGGTCCCAATCAGCCCCAGCATTTT
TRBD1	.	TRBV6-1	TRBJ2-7	CASRSTGITYEQYF	TGTGCCAGCAGGTCGACAGGGATCACCTACGAGCAGTACTTC
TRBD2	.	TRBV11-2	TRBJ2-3	CASSLSGSPDTQYF	TGTGCCAGCAGCTTAAGCGGGAGTCCAGATACGCAGTATTTT
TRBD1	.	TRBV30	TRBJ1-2	CAWSRDRLTPNYGYTF	TGTGCCTGGAGCCGGGACAGGTTGACTCCTAACTATGGCTACACCTTC
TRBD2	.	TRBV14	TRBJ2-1	CASASGIYNEQFF	TGTGCCAGCGCTAGCGGGATTTACAATGAGCAGTTCTTC
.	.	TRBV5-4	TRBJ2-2	CASSLIGTGELFF	TGTGCCAGCAGCTTAATAGGGACCGGGGAGCTGTTTTTT
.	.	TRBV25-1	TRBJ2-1	CASSEYERKSSYNEQFF	TGTGCCAGCAGTGAATATGAGCGGAAAAGCTCCTACAATGAGCAGTTCTTC
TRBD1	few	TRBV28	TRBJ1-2	CASSLGTGDYGYTF	TGTGCCAGCAGTTTAGGGACAGGGGACTATGGCTACACCTTC
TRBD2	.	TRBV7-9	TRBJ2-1	CASSDSGRAYNEQFF	TGTGCCAGCAGCGACAGCGGGAGGGCCTACAATGAGCAGTTCTTC
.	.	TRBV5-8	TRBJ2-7	CASSFGYF	TGTGCCAGCAGCTTCGGGTACTTC
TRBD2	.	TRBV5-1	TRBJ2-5	CASSLGGGLAETQYF	TGCGCCAGCAGCTTGGGCGGAGGACTAGCCGAGACCCAGTACTTC
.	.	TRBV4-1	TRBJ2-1	CASSQDGLPGRFF	TGCGCCAGCAGCCAAGATGGACTCCCGGGGCGGTTCTTC
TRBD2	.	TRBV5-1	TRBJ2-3	CASSLEQGTSGRMGTDTQYF	TGCGCCAGCAGCTTGGAGCAGGGGACTAGCGGGAGGATGGGCACAGATACGCAGTATTTT
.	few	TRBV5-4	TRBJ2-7	CASSSGVGGFWEQYF	TGTGCCAGCAGCTCGGGAGTCGGCGGATTTTGGGAGCAGTACTTC
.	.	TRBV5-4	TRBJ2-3	CASSLTSTGTDTQYF	TGTGCCAGCAGCCTAACTAGCACAGGCACAGATACGCAGTATTTT
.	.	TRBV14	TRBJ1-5	CASSVGGSQPQHF	TGTGCCAGCAGCGTGGGGGGCTCTCAGCCCCAGCATTTT
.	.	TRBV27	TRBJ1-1	CASSFKLNTEAFF	TGTGCCAGCAGTTTTAAACTGAACACTGAAGCTTTCTTT
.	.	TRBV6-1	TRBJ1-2	CASSLIRDYGYTF	TGTGCCAGCAGCCTTATTCGGGACTATGGCTACACCTTC
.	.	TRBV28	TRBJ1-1	CASSHRETEAFF	TGTGCCAGCAGTCACAGGGAAACTGAAGCTTTCTTT
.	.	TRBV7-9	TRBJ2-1	CASEKGNEQFF	TGTGCCAGCGAGAAAGGCAATGAGCAGTTCTTC
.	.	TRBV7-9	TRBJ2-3	CASSLALVPTQYF	TGTGCCAGCAGCCTCGCACTAGTTCCTACGCAGTATTTT
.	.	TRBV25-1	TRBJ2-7	CASSAYYEQYF	TGTGCCAGCAGTGCATACTACGAGCAGTACTTC
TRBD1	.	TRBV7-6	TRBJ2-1	CASSLGDRWAVNEQFF	TGTGCCAGCAGCTTAGGGGACAGGTGGGCCGTCAATGAGCAGTTCTTC
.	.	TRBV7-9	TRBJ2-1	CASTSRDEQFF	TGTGCCAGCACCTCGCGGGATGAGCAGTTCTTC
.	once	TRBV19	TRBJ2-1	CASRGRGVWVYNEQFF	TGTGCCAGTAGAGGCCGGGGAGTCTGGGTTTACAATGAGCAGTTCTTC
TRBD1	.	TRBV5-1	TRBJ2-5	CASSLGGGQGETQYF	TGCGCCAGCAGCTTGGGAGGAGGACAGGGGGAGACCCAGTACTTC
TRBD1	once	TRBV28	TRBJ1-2	CASRPTGGEGYTF	TGTGCCAGCAGGCCGACAGGGGGCGAAGGCTACACCTTC